This T cell receptor (beta chain) is from a study of T cell responses to AZD1222 COVID-19 vaccine. Study-level information: Pooled samples include second doses given at about 4 or 12 weeks.

Study outcomes and limitations: Only after the peak T cell response were repertoires sampled. Clonal diversity was possibly underestimated, and white British individuals and females predominated among donors. Baseline seropositives among AZD1222 recipients totaled only six or seven.

This table comes from immunoSEQ multiplex PCR, and its TCRdb copy is limited to in-frame clones, with some not included. The sample shows 150,000 to 180,000 clones, about 87% of them seen only once. This clone appeared once. What it recognizes is unknown. The V gene end was trimmed by 7 bases and the J gene end by 1 base; junction bases not matched to a gene: 6. Germline-derived CDR1 and CDR2 are MNHEY and SVGAGI. The CDR3 has 15 amino acids. The sequencing used peripheral blood, collected on day 0 of AZD1222 vaccination. This chain connects TRBV6-5 to TRBJ1-1, with 10 positions matching TRBD1. The sequence came from an adult in good health. The CDR3 DNA follows: TGTGCCAGCAAGAGACAGGGGGCGGGGAACACTGAAGCTTTCTTT. Its protein product is CASKRQGAGNTEAFF.